This TCR beta chain was observed in a study of T cells in Graves' hyperthyroidism and ophthalmopathy. Amplification of TCR beta CDR3 regions was performed using RNA transcripts as template. Researchers ran a first-round RT-PCR on the TCR CDR3 using the HTBI primer set. TCRdb fed the multiplex PCR reads into MiXCR, producing one record per CDR3 protein. The sample lists roughly 260,000 distinct CDR3 sequences; about 15% were seen once. The specimen sequenced was blood. This receptor was taken from a woman in her forties with Graves' hyperthyroidism that later progressed to Graves' ophthalmopathy.

The CDR3 sequence is CASSSDTPNTGELFF. CDR3 DNA: TGTGCCAGCAGTTCCGATACCCCGAACACCGGGGAGCTGTTTTTT. The chain links TRBV6-5 to TRBJ2-2; no definite D call. The CDR3 length is 15 residues. V lost 4 bases and J 0 bases, leaving 9 bases between the germline ends. Germline CDR1 MNHEY, CDR2 SVGAGI.